This TCR beta chain derives from a study of blood T cell repertoires in COVID-19. As for the study in general: Whether acute or convalescent, the COVID-19 samples came from the United States, Italy and Spain. From T cells, B-cell-depleted T cells, or PBMCs came the material, which was cDNA or gDNA.

This CDR3 spans 17 amino acids. The germline V gene encodes CDR1 SGHKS and CDR2 YYEKEE (reference sequence). V was clipped by 0 bases and J by 4 bases; unmatched bases: 6. In the study's own analysis: Amplifying reference gene primers gave estimates of nucleated cell counts. Assay: immunoSEQ multiplex PCR; the TCRdb copy retains only in-frame clones and omits some. The DNA gave D and trimming, while V, J and clone size come from that table. The sample lists a few hundred thousand clones; approximately 87% were seen once. The rearrangement uses TRBV5-5 and TRBJ2-7, with TRBD2 matching 14 bases. The clonotype was recovered from a man between 60 and 75 years old who had recovered from COVID-19. The sequencing input was peripheral blood. The CDR3 nucleotides are TGTGCCAGCAGCTTGGGCTCGGGACTAGCGGGAGTTTACGAGCAGTACTTC. Its translation: CASSLGSGLAGVYEQYF.